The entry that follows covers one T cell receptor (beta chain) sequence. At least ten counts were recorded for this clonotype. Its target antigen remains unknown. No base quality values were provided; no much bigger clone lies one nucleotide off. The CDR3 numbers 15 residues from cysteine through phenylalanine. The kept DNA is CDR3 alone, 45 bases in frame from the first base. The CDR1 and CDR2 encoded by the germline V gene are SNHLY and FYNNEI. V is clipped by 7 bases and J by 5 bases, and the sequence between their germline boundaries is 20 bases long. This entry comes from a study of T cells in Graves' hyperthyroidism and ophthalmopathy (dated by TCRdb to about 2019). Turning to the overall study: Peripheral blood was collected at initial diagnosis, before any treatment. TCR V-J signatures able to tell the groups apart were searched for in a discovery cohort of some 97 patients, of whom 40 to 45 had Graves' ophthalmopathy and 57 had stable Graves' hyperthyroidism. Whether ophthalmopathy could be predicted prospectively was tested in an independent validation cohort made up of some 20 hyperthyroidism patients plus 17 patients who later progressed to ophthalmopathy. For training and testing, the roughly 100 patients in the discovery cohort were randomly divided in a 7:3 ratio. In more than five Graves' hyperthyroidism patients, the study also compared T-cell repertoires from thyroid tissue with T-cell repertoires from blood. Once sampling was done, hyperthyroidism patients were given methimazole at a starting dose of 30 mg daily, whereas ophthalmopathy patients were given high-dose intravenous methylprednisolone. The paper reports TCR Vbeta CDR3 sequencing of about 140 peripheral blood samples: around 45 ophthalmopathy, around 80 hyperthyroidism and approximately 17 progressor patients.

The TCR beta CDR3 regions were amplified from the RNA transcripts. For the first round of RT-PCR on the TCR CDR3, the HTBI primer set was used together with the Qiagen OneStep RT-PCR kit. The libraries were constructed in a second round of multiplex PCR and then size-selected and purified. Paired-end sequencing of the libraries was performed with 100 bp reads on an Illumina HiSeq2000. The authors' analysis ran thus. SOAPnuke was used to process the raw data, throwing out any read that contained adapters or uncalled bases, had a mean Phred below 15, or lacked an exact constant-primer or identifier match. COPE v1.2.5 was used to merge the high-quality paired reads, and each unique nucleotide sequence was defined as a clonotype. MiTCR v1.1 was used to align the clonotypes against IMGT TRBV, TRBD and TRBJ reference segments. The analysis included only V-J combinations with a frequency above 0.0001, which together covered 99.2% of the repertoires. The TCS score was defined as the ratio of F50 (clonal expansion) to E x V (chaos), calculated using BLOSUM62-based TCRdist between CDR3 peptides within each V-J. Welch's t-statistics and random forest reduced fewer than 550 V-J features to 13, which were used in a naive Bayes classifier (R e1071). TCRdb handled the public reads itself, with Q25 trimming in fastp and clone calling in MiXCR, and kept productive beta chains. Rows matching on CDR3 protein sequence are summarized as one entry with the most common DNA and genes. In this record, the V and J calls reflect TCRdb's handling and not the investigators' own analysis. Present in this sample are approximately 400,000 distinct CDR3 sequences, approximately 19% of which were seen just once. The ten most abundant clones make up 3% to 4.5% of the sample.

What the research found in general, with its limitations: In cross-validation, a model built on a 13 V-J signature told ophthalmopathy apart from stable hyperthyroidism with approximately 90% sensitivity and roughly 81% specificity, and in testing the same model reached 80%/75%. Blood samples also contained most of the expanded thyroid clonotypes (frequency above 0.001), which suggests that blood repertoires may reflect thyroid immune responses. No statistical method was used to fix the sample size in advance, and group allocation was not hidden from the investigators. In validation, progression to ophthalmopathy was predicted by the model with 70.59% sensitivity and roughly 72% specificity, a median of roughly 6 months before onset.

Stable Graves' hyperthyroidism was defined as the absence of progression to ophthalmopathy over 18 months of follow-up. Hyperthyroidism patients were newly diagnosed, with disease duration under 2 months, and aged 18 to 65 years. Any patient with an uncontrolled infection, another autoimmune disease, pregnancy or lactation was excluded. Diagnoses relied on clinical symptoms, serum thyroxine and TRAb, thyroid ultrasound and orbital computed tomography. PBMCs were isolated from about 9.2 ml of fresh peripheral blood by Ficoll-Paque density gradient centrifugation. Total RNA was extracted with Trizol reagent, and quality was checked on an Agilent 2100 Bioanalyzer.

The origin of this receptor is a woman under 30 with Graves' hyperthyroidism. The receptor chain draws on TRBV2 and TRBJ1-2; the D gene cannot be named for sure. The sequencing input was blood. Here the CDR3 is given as CASTLWEEAGYGYTF. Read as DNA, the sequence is TGTGCCAGCACCCTTTGGGAGGAAGCAGGTTATGGCTACACCTTC.